Each of the 10 T cell receptor beta chains below was sequenced from the same sample in a study of shared clonotypes between healthy human individuals. As defined, naive CD8 cells were CD45RO-negative and positively selected for CCR7, with terminally differentiated effector memory CD45RA+ cells excluded. Produced via immunoSEQ multiplex PCR; TCRdb's table is partial and in-frame only. The sample holds around 2.1 million clones, just over 90% seen once. Material for sequencing was naive CD8+ T cells from PBMCs. These TCRs come from a young man in good health. Some clones in this sample may be carry-over from other donors' samples.

This clone has a single count. The chain has TRBV27 and TRBJ2-4, with TRBD1 matching 11 bases. The CDR3 runs to 16 residues. Germline values: CDR1 MNHEY, CDR2 SMNVEV (reference sequence). V was clipped by 2 bases and J by 2 bases; unmatched bases: 2. CDR3 amino acids: CASSLGQGASKNIQYF. CDR3 DNA: TGTGCCAGCAGTTTAGGACAGGGGGCGTCCAAAAACATTCAGTACTTC.

The J gene is TRBJ2-3, the V gene TRBV9, with D maybe TRBD2 (6 bases). V lost 0 bases and J lost 2, with 13 bases in between. The V gene's germline CDR1 is SGDLS and CDR2 YYNGEE. The CDR3 loop spans 16 amino acids. The CDR3 DNA sequence: TGTGCCAGCAGCGTAGCTTATGCGGGAAACACAGATACGCAGTATTTT. As protein: CASSVAYAGNTDTQYF.

The gene calls are TRBV28 and TRBJ1-5; D is unclear. V was clipped by 1 base and J by 4 bases, with 14 bases between them. From germline, CDR1 is MDHEN and CDR2 SYDVKM. This CDR3 spans 16 amino acids. The CDR3 region is CASSLSGMDPNQPQHF. CDR3 sequence (DNA): TGTGCCAGCAGTTTATCTGGGATGGACCCGAATCAGCCCCAGCATTTT.

V is TRBV7-6 and J is TRBJ2-6; 7 bases map to TRBD1. This CDR3 contains 17 residues. Unmatched junction bases numbered 6, after V lost 4 bases and J lost 0 bases. Germline CDR1 reads SGHVS; CDR2 reads FNYEAQ. CDR3 residues: CASSWDRESSGANVLTF. For the CDR3, the DNA is TGTGCCAGCAGCTGGGACAGAGAAAGCTCTGGGGCCAACGTCCTGACTTTC.

This chain connects TRBV13 to TRBJ1-1; maybe TRBD1 (5 bases). Per germline, CDR1 PRHDT and CDR2 FYEKMQ (reference sequence). Trimming removed 2 bases from V and 6 bases from J, with 16 bases in between. This CDR3 comprises 15 residues. This CDR3 is CASSLLGLGDAEAFF. In DNA form, the CDR3 reads TGTGCCAGCAGCTTATTGGGGCTGGGGGACGCTGAAGCTTTCTTT.

CDR3 sequence: CASSFLLNTEAFF. For the CDR3, the DNA is TGTGCCAGCAGCTTTCTATTGAACACTGAAGCTTTCTTT. The rearrangement links TRBV7-2 to TRBJ1-1; D is ambiguous. CDR1 and CDR2 (germline): SGHTA, FQGNSA. This CDR3 has 13 amino acids. V lost 3 bases and J lost 0, with 5 bases in between.

The chain's CDR3 is CASSGWRQASSYEQYF. The CDR3, as DNA: TGTGCCAGTAGTGGGTGGCGGCAGGCGAGCTCCTACGAGCAGTACTTC. The chain combines TRBV19 with TRBJ2-7; D is uncertain. Per germline, CDR1 LNHDA and CDR2 SQIVND (reference sequence). There are 16 residues in the CDR3. With 5 bases removed from V and 0 bases from J, the gap between germline ends came to 17 bases.

This chain joins TRBV28 and TRBJ2-1; TRBD1 matches 9 bases. The J segment lost 3 bases and the V segment lost 3 bases, leaving 6 bases of the junction unmatched. Germline V gene lookup returns CDR1 MDHEN and CDR2 SYDVKM. The CDR3 spans 16 residues. The CDR3 DNA is TGTGCCAGCAGTTTGTCGGGACAGGGAAACTACAATGAGCAGTTCTTC. This sequence encodes CASSLSGQGNYNEQFF.

This chain connects TRBV19 to TRBJ2-7, with D possibly matching TRBD1 (5 bases). The germline V gene has CDR1 LNHDA and CDR2 SQIVND (reference sequence). Trimming left V 8 bases short and J 5 bases short, with 16 bases between. This CDR3 spans 13 amino acids. The CDR3: CASFLGRVNEQYF. CDR3 nucleotide sequence: TGTGCCAGTTTTTTAGGCAGGGTCAACGAGCAGTACTTC. Drawing the rest from reference TRBV19 and TRBJ2-7, the complete variable domain is DGGITQSPKYLFRKEGQNVTLSCEQNLNHDAMYWYRQDPGQGLRLIYYSQIVNDFQKGDIAEGYSVSREKKESFPLTVTSAQKNPTAFYLCASFLGRVNEQYFGPGTRLTVT.

The rearrangement joins TRBV11-1 to TRBJ2-3; 13 nucleotides match TRBD2. Germline assignment: CDR1 SGHAT and CDR2 FQDESV (reference sequence). This CDR3 comprises 16 residues. Germline trimming cut 1 base from V and 5 bases from J; bases unmatched to any gene: 3. Written as DNA, the CDR3 is TGTGCCAGCAGCTTAGGGACTAGCGGGAGCTTAGATACGCAGTATTTT. It codes for CASSLGTSGSLDTQYF. The full variable domain, in which reference TRBV11-1 and TRBJ2-3 provide the parts outside the CDR3, is EAEVAQSPRYKITEKSQAVAFWCDPISGHATLYWYRQILGQGPELLVQFQDESVVDDSQLPKDRFSAERLKGVDSTLKIQPAELGDSAMYLCASSLGTSGSLDTQYFGPGTRLTVL.